The source of this T cell receptor (beta chain) is a study of beta chain features in type 1 diabetes. Study context: There was similarity between patients and healthy donors in age, gender and cell yields. Study outcomes and limitations: Shorter TCRB CDR3s, moderately but significantly so, marked every one of the four CD4+ subsets in Type 1 diabetes patients. Still unanswered here is whether HLA type influences TCRB rearrangement. Amplification by PCR could prefer shorter templates, with the same effect in patients and controls.

Isolated RNA was reverse transcribed in full, so expressed TCRB transcripts were sequenced. Sequenced by immunoSEQ multiplex PCR; TCRdb stores in-frame clones only, minus some. The sample includes about 390,000 clones, around 9.6% of them seen just once. This clone was detected a few times. Its antigen is unknown. This same CDR3 is encoded by further DNA sequences in the sample. Markers CD45RO/CCR7/CD25/CD127/CD95/CD27 served to sort CD4+ naive, central memory, regulatory and stem cell-like memory cells. Sequencing was done on a sample of central memory CD4+ T cells from blood. This clonotype was obtained from a man aged 25 to 45 with type 1 diabetes.

In DNA form, the CDR3 reads TGTGCCAGCAGTGAAGTGTGGGGAGAGACCCAGTACTTC. Protein product: CASSEVWGETQYF. V and J are TRBV6-1 and TRBJ2-5; no firm D call. Trimming pared 1 base from V and 4 bases from J, leaving 7 bases between. The CDR3 covers 13 residues. The germline CDR1 and CDR2 sequences are MNHNS and SASEGT.